The entry that follows covers one T cell receptor beta chain sequence. No antigen is known for it. Base qualities are not provided; no much larger clone lies one nucleotide away. CDR1 and CDR2 are drawn from the germline V gene (reference sequence): PRHDT, FYEKMQ. The CDR3 holds 18 amino acids from the cysteine to the phenylalanine. The DNA shown is the 54-base CDR3, in frame from base 1. V gives up 4 bases and J gives up 3 bases, and the segment between their germline ends measures 22 bases. These data are taken from a study of CD8 T cells in Susac syndrome (dated 2019 in TCRdb). Background for the entire study: Repertoire sequencing was used to test whether CD8+ T cell activation and differentiation in Susac syndrome was antigen driven. The study compared CD8+ T cell repertoire clonality among approximately twelve healthy donors, around 14 Susac syndrome patients and fewer than 19 multiple sclerosis patients.

RNA was extracted with the RNeasy kit and roughly 0.45 to 1 ug was reverse transcribed using random hexamers. The immunoSEQ multiplex PCR assay, which covers 54 Vbeta and 13 Jbeta segments, was used to amplify TCR beta CDR3 regions. Bias from PCR amplification was corrected by using a synthetic template baseline for primer optimization and for computational correction. Under the source paper's analysis protocol: Reads were assigned to V, D and J genes according to IMGT and analyzed in immunoSEQ Analyzer, with only productive sequences retained. Clonality was computed as one minus Shannon entropy normalized by log2 of the number of productive unique sequences. For each patient and control, public and private clones were evaluated within the 100 most prevalent clones. Clones were defined as Susac-specific if absent from the healthy and MS cohorts, from 900 to 1,300 published viral clones and from other ImmuneACCESS disease sequences. In TCRdb, the public reads were trimmed at Q25 with fastp and aligned with MiXCR, with productive beta chains retained. For every CDR3 protein sequence, its rows merge into one entry that carries the most common genes and DNA. TCRdb assigned the V and J calls; the authors' analysis was not used. For this sample there are under 25,000 distinct CDR3 sequences; 90% to 95% appear just once. Jointly, the top ten make up 0.27% of the sample.

Peripheral blood CD8+ and CD4+ T cells from healthy donors, Susac syndrome patients and multiple sclerosis patients were profiled using high-throughput TCR beta sequencing. The healthy donors served as controls matched for age and sex. Bulk CD8+ and CD4+ T cells were purified by magnetic negative isolation, while CD8+ TEMRA cells were enriched using FACS. Blood was drawn into EDTA tubes, processed within 24 hours, and PBMCs were isolated by density gradient centrifugation. PBMCs intended for TCR sequencing were cryopreserved in liquid nitrogen and were subsequently thawed in a 37 degrees C water bath. The sorted or isolated CD4+, CD8+ and CD8+ TEMRA cells reached a purity of at least 90%. The full study reports these points: The number of individuals in the TCR sequencing and HLA analysis was recognized as being relatively small.

The sequence was obtained from a human donor in good health. Sequencing was performed on CD8+ T cells from PBMCs. The chain is made from TRBV13 and TRBJ2-1; the D segment could be TRBD1, given 5 matching bases. CDR3 region: CASSSLAQGLLLYNEQFF. The sequence in DNA is TGTGCCAGCAGCTCCCTCGCGCAGGGCTTGCTTCTCTACAATGAGCAGTTCTTC.